This T cell receptor (beta chain) was sequenced for a study of blood T cell repertoires in COVID-19. Background on the study: Acute and convalescent COVID-19 specimens originated in the United States, Italy and Spain. In each case, the material was cDNA or gDNA derived from T cells, B-cell-depleted T cells, or PBMCs.

CDR1 is LGHNT and CDR2 is FRNRAP in the germline V gene. With V trimmed by 5 bases and J by 6 bases, 6 bases remained unmatched. The CDR3 is made up of 14 amino acids. Only in-frame clones appear in the TCRdb table, and some are missing; sequencing was by immunoSEQ multiplex PCR. Of 150,000 to 200,000 clones in the sample, 85% were seen once. This TCR came from a human donor with acute or convalescent COVID-19. The donor label of this sample is uncertain. Sequencing was carried out using peripheral blood. The chain carries TRBV12-5 and TRBJ2-2; 7 nucleotides line up with TRBD1. In nucleotides, the CDR3 is TGTGCTAGTGGTCTACAGGGGTATTCCGGGGAGCTGTTTTTT. Translation gives CASGLQGYSGELFF.